Each of the 15 T cell receptor beta chains below was sequenced from the same sample in a study of blood T cell repertoires in COVID-19. Using immunoSEQ multiplex PCR, the repertoire was profiled, and TCRdb retains in-frame clones only, with some absent. The sample has some 390,000 clones, 75% to 90% seen once. Sequencing used PBMCs or T cells enriched from blood (not recorded which). The receptors here all came from a man aged 30 to 39 who had recovered from COVID-19.

The chain recombines TRBV12-3 or TRBV12-4 with TRBJ1-2; D is uncertain. V was cut by 3 bases and J by 8 bases, with 13 bases left in between. CDR3 size: 13 residues. The CDR3 loop is CASSFTPEAGYTF. CDR3 coding DNA: TGTGCCAGCAGTTTTACGCCGGAGGCAGGCTACACCTTC.

The chain joins TRBV12-3 or TRBV12-4 to TRBJ1-3, with D uncertain. This CDR3 spans 13 amino acids. Trimming removed 9 bases from V and 0 bases from J, with 9 bases in between. For the CDR3, the DNA is TGTGCCAGTACCATCAGCTCTGGAAACACCATATATTTT. It yields the protein CASTISSGNTIYF.

The CDR3 coding sequence is TGTGCCATCAGTGCGGGGGAAACTGAAGCTTTCTTT. As protein: CAISAGETEAFF. The chain uses TRBV10-3 and TRBJ1-1, with D perhaps TRBD1 (5 bases). Germline CDR1 is ENHRY and CDR2 is SYGVKD. V was clipped by 4 bases and J by 5 bases, with 8 bases between them. The CDR3 consists of 12 residues.

The chain recombines TRBV11-3 with TRBJ2-1; tentatively, D is TRBD2 (7 bases). In germline, CDR1 is SGHNT, CDR2 YENEEA. V gave up 5 bases and J gave up 7 bases, with 18 bases separating them. The CDR3 is made up of 15 amino acids. The CDR3 loop reads CASSRGAFYRNEQFF. The CDR3 nucleotides read TGTGCCAGCAGCCGGGGGGCATTTTATAGGAATGAGCAGTTCTTC.

This rearrangement joins TRBV11-2 to TRBJ2-1, with a weak D call TRBD2 (6 bases). The CDR3 is 17 residues long. Trimming removed 5 bases at V and 4 bases at J, with 21 bases between. Germline lookup yields CDR1 SGHAT and CDR2 FQNNGV. The CDR3: CASSLGGSGEVYNEQFF. The CDR3 bases are TGTGCCAGCAGCCTGGGAGGTAGCGGTGAAGTGTACAATGAGCAGTTCTTC.

The chain is built from TRBV27 and TRBJ2-1, with 9 bases lining up with TRBD2. The CDR3 contains 13 residues. Losses at the gene ends were 5 bases for V and 11 bases for J; bases not matched to a gene: 7. The germline V gene has CDR1 MNHEY and CDR2 SMNVEV (reference sequence). CDR3 residues: CASSPSGGRKQFF. CDR3 in DNA: TGTGCCAGCAGTCCCAGCGGGGGGCGTAAGCAGTTCTTC.

The chain couples TRBV7-9 to TRBJ2-5, with 7 bases identical to TRBD1. V shed 5 bases and J 7 bases; nucleotides not matched to a gene: 13. The germline V gene encodes CDR1 SEHNR and CDR2 FQNEAQ (reference sequence). CDR3 length equals 15 residues. The CDR3 bases are TGTGCCAGCAGCCACCAGACAGGGACCGTGGGGACCCAGTACTTC. Amino acid sequence: CASSHQTGTVGTQYF.

The gene calls are TRBV11-2 and TRBJ2-1; D is possibly TRBD2 (6 bases). Per germline, CDR1 SGHAT and CDR2 FQNNGV. The V end was cut by 1 base, the J end by 7 bases, with 14 bases between. The CDR3 is 15 amino acids. As DNA, the CDR3 is TGTGCCAGCAGCTTAGTTCGGGGGACCGGGAATGAGCAGTTCTTC. It is translated as CASSLVRGTGNEQFF.

The count of this clone is one. The V gene is TRBV19, the J gene TRBJ2-3; 7 bases align to TRBD2. The germline V gene encodes CDR1 LNHDA and CDR2 SQIVND (reference sequence). Trimming cost V 6 bases and J 1 base; bases outside gene matches: 7. This CDR3 spans 15 amino acids. CDR3 residues: CASSGFAGGTDTQYF. The CDR3 DNA reads as TGTGCCAGTAGCGGATTTGCGGGAGGCACAGATACGCAGTATTTT.

This clone was found once. This chain uses TRBV28 with TRBJ1-2, with D possibly matching TRBD1 (6 bases). Germline loops: CDR1 MDHEN, CDR2 SYDVKM. The V end lost 6 bases, the J end lost 2 bases, and 13 bases lay between the germline ends. The CDR3 runs 14 residues. The CDR3, as DNA: TGTGCCAGCAGGGCGGGGGGGCCCAACTATGGCTACACCTTC. It translates to CASRAGGPNYGYTF.

CDR3 residues: CASRDRANQPQHF. CDR3 coding DNA: TGTGCCAGTCGGGACAGGGCGAATCAGCCCCAGCATTTT. This chain uses TRBV6-5 with TRBJ1-5; 9 bases match TRBD1. The CDR3 runs 13 residues. The germline gives CDR1 MNHEY, CDR2 SVGAGI. V shed 9 bases and J 4 bases; nucleotides not matched to a gene: 4.

For the CDR3, the DNA is TGTGCCAGCAGCTTAGAGGGACAGGGGGTTGGTGAGCAGTTCTTC. Translating gives CASSLEGQGVGEQFF. V and J are TRBV7-6 and TRBJ2-1, with 11 bases aligning to TRBD1. Looked up from germline, CDR1 is SGHVS and CDR2 is FNYEAQ. The CDR3 is 15 amino acids. The trim removed 1 base at V and 9 bases at J, leaving 5 bases unmatched.

The chain is built from TRBV7-9 and TRBJ1-1; possible D gene TRBD1, 6 bases. There are 17 residues in the CDR3. Trimming shortened V by 6 bases and J by 5 bases, and 25 bases separated the two germline ends. Germline CDR1 is SEHNR and CDR2 is FQNEAQ (reference sequence). The CDR3: CASSLSLQTGGLTEAFF. The CDR3 region has the DNA TGTGCCAGCAGTCTCTCCCTTCAGACAGGCGGATTGACTGAAGCTTTCTTT.

The chain joins TRBV19 to TRBJ2-5, with TRBD2 matching 9 bases. The junction had 6 bases not matched to a gene; V was cut back by 6 bases and J by 1 base. CDR1 and CDR2 (germline): LNHDA, SQIVND (reference sequence). The CDR3 contains 15 residues. The CDR3 DNA reads as TGTGCCAGTAGGCGCCAGACTAGCGGCCAAGAGACCCAGTACTTC. Translating it yields CASRRQTSGQETQYF.

This chain connects TRBV28 to TRBJ1-1; tentative D call: TRBD1 (6 bases). The V end lost 2 bases, the J end lost 6 bases, and 13 bases lay between the germline ends. This CDR3 is 14 amino acids long. CDR1 and CDR2 (germline): MDHEN, SYDVKM. CDR3 region: CASSLNFRGSEAFF. The CDR3 DNA reads as TGTGCCAGCAGTTTAAACTTCAGGGGATCTGAAGCTTTCTTT.